This T cell receptor beta chain was sequenced in a study of identifying expanded T cells in peripheral blood. Germline CDR1 and CDR2: LNHDA and SQIVND (reference sequence). Trimming removed 6 bases at V and 6 bases at J, with 12 bases between. The CDR3 has 13 residues. Method: immunoSEQ multiplex PCR; TCRdb's copy keeps in-frame clones and lacks some. The sample records some 78,000 clones, 84% being singletons. In its sample, this clone was seen a few times. The sequenced material came from blood. This chain uses TRBV19 with TRBJ1-5; D possibly corresponds to TRBD1 (5 bases). The TCR originated in a person aged 18 to 70 in good health. The CDR3 DNA follows: TGTGCCAGTAGCCAGGGTTCTAGTCAGCCCCAGCATTTT. Amino acids: CASSQGSSQPQHF.